One sample yielded the 25 T cell receptor beta chains listed below, sequenced in a study of shared clonotypes between healthy human individuals. The assay was immunoSEQ multiplex PCR, and TCRdb's table has in-frame clones only and misses some. The data contain a few hundred thousand clones, roughly 97% of them singletons. The sequencing input was naive CD4+ T cells sorted from blood. The subset here: CD45RA+ positively selected. The receptors shown here come from a woman aged 25 to 39 in good health.

The genes are TRBV29-1 and TRBJ2-1; tentative D call: TRBD2 (6 bases). This CDR3 region has 13 residues. CDR1 SQVTM and CDR2 ANQGSEA come from the germline V gene. Trimming took 4 bases from V and 4 from J, leaving 11 bases between them. CDR3: CSVGRDQYNEQFF. The CDR3 nucleotides are TGCAGCGTTGGGCGGGACCAATACAATGAGCAGTTCTTC.

This rearrangement joins TRBV5-6 to TRBJ2-3; D is possibly TRBD1 (5 bases). Trimming took 1 base from V and 6 from J, leaving 12 bases between them. Germline V gene sequence: CDR1 SGHDT, CDR2 YYEEEE. The CDR3 extends over 14 amino acids. CDR3: CASSLYGAHDTQYF. The CDR3 nucleotides read TGTGCCAGCAGCTTGTATGGGGCGCACGATACGCAGTATTTT.

The chain couples TRBV4-1 to TRBJ2-3, with TRBD2 matching over 7 bases. The length of the CDR3 is 17 residues. Per the germline V gene, CDR1 is MGHRA and CDR2 is YSYEKL. The trim removed 5 bases at V and 4 bases at J, leaving 15 bases unmatched. CDR3 region: CASSEGLTRRASDTQYF. CDR3 nucleotides: TGCGCCAGCAGCGAGGGACTAACCAGAAGGGCGTCAGATACGCAGTATTTT.

The chain carries TRBV7-6 and TRBJ2-5; maybe TRBD2 (5 bases). CDR3 size: 16 residues. Trimming took off 3 bases at V and 4 bases at J, with 18 bases between the two ends. From germline, CDR1 is SGHVS and CDR2 FNYEAQ. CDR3 sequence: CASSFPWISEGETQYF. The CDR3 DNA reads TGTGCCAGCAGCTTTCCCTGGATTAGCGAGGGAGAGACCCAGTACTTC. The whole variable domain, filled in from reference TRBV7-6 and TRBJ2-5, reads GAGVSQSPRYKVTKRGQDVALRCDPISGHVSLYWYRQALGQGPEFLTYFNYEAQQDKSGLPNDRFSAERPEGSISTLTIQRTEQRDSAMYRCASSFPWISEGETQYFGPGTRLLVL.

This clone was picked up one time. The V and J genes are TRBV11-2 and TRBJ2-7; 8 nucleotides match TRBD1. CDR3 size: 15 residues. Trimming cost V 6 bases and J 3 bases; bases outside gene matches: 10. The germline V gene has CDR1 SGHAT and CDR2 FQNNGV. CDR3 in amino acids: CASSPRTGWVYEQYF. As DNA, the CDR3 is TGTGCCAGCAGTCCTCGGACAGGGTGGGTCTACGAGCAGTACTTC.

This clone appeared a single time. The chain employs TRBV7-9 and TRBJ2-2, with TRBD2 as a possible D gene (5 bases). Per germline, CDR1 SEHNR and CDR2 FQNEAQ (reference sequence). There are 14 residues in the CDR3. V shed 3 bases and J shed 2 bases, with 7 bases lying between them. The CDR3 nucleotides read TGTGCCAGCAGCTTTAGCGCTAACACCGGGGAGCTGTTTTTT. This translates into CASSFSANTGELFF.

The CDR3 DNA sequence: TGTGCCAGTAGTATAGAAGCGGGAGGAGCCGGGGAGCTGTTTTTT. Encoded protein: CASSIEAGGAGELFF. This chain uses TRBV19 with TRBJ2-2; 9 bases are a match to TRBD2. Germline assignment: CDR1 LNHDA and CDR2 SQIVND (reference sequence). This CDR3 is built from 15 residues. V shed 0 bases, J shed 6 bases, and the junction held 2 bases outside the gene matches.

The chain uses TRBV6-1 and TRBJ2-6; D is unresolved. There are 13 residues in the CDR3. V lost 10 bases, J lost 0 bases, and 7 bases lay in between. Germline loops: CDR1 MNHNS, CDR2 SASEGT. The CDR3 DNA sequence: TGTGCCACCCACCTCTCTGGGGCCAACGTCCTGACTTTC. Residues: CATHLSGANVLTF.

The chain recombines TRBV7-6 with TRBJ2-1, with TRBD1 matching 8 bases. This CDR3 has 15 residues. Germline V CDR1 and CDR2: SGHVS, FNYEAQ. J was trimmed by 3 bases and V by 5 bases; bases with no gene match: 6. The CDR3 loop is CASSPGQGFYNEQFF. The CDR3 DNA is TGTGCCAGCAGCCCCGGACAGGGATTCTACAATGAGCAGTTCTTC.

The chain couples TRBV18 to TRBJ2-4; 7 positions match TRBD1. CDR3 length equals 16 residues. V was pared by 3 bases and J by 5 bases, with 10 bases of the junction left unmatched. Germline V gives CDR1 KGHSH, CDR2 LQKENI. The CDR3, as DNA: TGTGCCAGCTCACCGATACGGACAGGTAGTCAAAACATTCAGTACTTC. Translated, it gives CASSPIRTGSQNIQYF.

The chain has TRBV27 and TRBJ2-1, with 7 positions matching TRBD1. The germline gives CDR1 MNHEY, CDR2 SMNVEV (reference sequence). This CDR3 has 16 amino acids. V shed 5 bases and J 9 bases; nucleotides not matched to a gene: 16. In DNA, the CDR3 is TGTGCCAGCAGTGGGGGCTTGGGGCAGGGGGTGAGTGAGCAGTTCTTC. Amino acids: CASSGGLGQGVSEQFF.

The chain combines TRBV18 with TRBJ2-5; possibly TRBD2 for D (5 bases). CDR1 is KGHSH, CDR2 LQKENI, per germline. This CDR3 has 14 amino acids. The V and J ends lost 3 bases and 2 bases respectively, with 10 bases between them. The DNA of the CDR3 is TGTGCCAGCTCACCGAGCGAGCGGCAAGAGACCCAGTACTTC. It encodes CASSPSERQETQYF.

The chain has TRBV6-6 and TRBJ1-3; D gene uncertain. CDR1 is MNHNY and CDR2 is SVGAGI in the germline V gene (reference sequence). The CDR3 has 16 amino acids. The V gene lost 4 bases and the J gene lost 0 bases, with 13 bases spanning the gap. DNA for the CDR3: TGTGCCAGCAGTTCGTTCCCCCAGCTCTCTGGAAACACCATATATTTT. This translates into CASSSFPQLSGNTIYF.

The gene calls are TRBV5-8 and TRBJ2-7; no clear D. CDR1 and CDR2 (germline): SGHTS, YDEGEE. The CDR3 totals 16 residues. Trimming shortened V by 0 bases and J by 0 bases, and 13 bases separated the two germline ends. In DNA, the CDR3 is TGTGCCAGCAGCTTGGACGGGTCCCGGTTCTCCTACGAGCAGTACTTC. Translating gives CASSLDGSRFSYEQYF. The variable domain in full, completed from reference TRBV5-8 and TRBJ2-7, reads EAGVTQSPTHLIKTRGQQATLRCSPISGHTSVYWYQQALGLGLQFLLWYDEGEERNRGNFPPRFSGRQFPNYSSELNVNALELEDSALYLCASSLDGSRFSYEQYFGPGTRLTVT.

The J gene is TRBJ1-4, the V gene TRBV28, with TRBD1 matching over 10 bases. V gave up 7 bases and J gave up 3 bases; unmatched junction bases: 8. Germline CDR1 is MDHEN and CDR2 is SYDVKM. The CDR3 has 16 residues. Written as DNA, the CDR3 is TGTGCCAGCAACCGGGACAGGGGCGCGGCTAATGAAAAACTGTTTTTT. It yields the protein CASNRDRGAANEKLFF.

V and J are TRBV7-8 and TRBJ1-1, with 8 bases identical to TRBD1. The ends lost 1 base at V and 7 bases at J; junction bases unmatched: 14. CDR1 and CDR2 from the germline V gene are SGHVS and FQNEAQ. CDR3 length: 17 amino acids. For the CDR3, the DNA is TGTGCCAGCAGCTTAGACTTCCCCGGACAGGGAGGCTATGAAGCTTTCTTT. Encoded protein: CASSLDFPGQGGYEAFF.

V usage is TRBV7-9 and J usage is TRBJ2-3; TRBD2 matches 13 bases. Germline V gene data show CDR1 as SEHNR and CDR2 as FQNEAQ (reference sequence). With 1 base clipped from V and 4 bases from J, the junction kept 2 bases outside the gene matches. This CDR3 comprises 16 residues. The CDR3 region is CASSLGLAGGADTQYF. The CDR3 DNA follows: TGTGCCAGCAGCTTAGGACTAGCGGGAGGCGCAGATACGCAGTATTTT.

To note about this clone: At one end, the junction sequence differs from germline, possibly due to a read error. This chain uses TRBV7-9 with TRBJ1-2, with D tentatively TRBD1 (5 bases). The CDR3 consists of 11 residues. Germline CDR1 SEHNR, CDR2 FQNEAQ (reference sequence). In DNA, the CDR3 is TGTGCCAGCAGCTTATGGGAACAGGTCCGCTTC. This encodes CASSLWEQVRF.

CDR3 protein: CASSLDRGRLYEQYF. The DNA of the CDR3 is TGTGCCAGCAGTTTGGACAGGGGGAGGTTGTACGAGCAGTACTTC. The gene calls are TRBV28 and TRBJ2-7, with 10 bases that match TRBD1. Germline V gene sequence: CDR1 MDHEN, CDR2 SYDVKM. Unmatched junction bases numbered 6, after V lost 3 bases and J lost 4 bases. The CDR3 covers 15 residues.

Points on this clone: Other DNA variants within this sample encode the same CDR3. The rearrangement joins TRBV28 to TRBJ2-1; 14 nucleotides agree with TRBD2. The CDR3 is 16 residues long. The V gene end was trimmed by 6 bases and the J gene end by 4 bases; junction bases not matched to a gene: 5. The germline CDR1 and CDR2 sequences are MDHEN and SYDVKM. CDR3 sequence (DNA): TGTGCCAGCAGCTCCGGGACTAGCGGGAGTTACAATGAGCAGTTCTTC. As protein: CASSSGTSGSYNEQFF.

The chain employs TRBV7-8 and TRBJ1-1, with D uncertain. Trimming left V 5 bases short and J 4 bases short, with 20 bases between. CDR1 and CDR2 (germline): SGHVS, FQNEAQ. The CDR3 runs to 16 residues. The CDR3 sequence: CASSRDMEQFGTEAFF. CDR3 DNA sequence: TGTGCCAGCAGCCGCGACATGGAGCAATTCGGCACTGAAGCTTTCTTT.

The chain joins TRBV19 to TRBJ2-7; TRBD1 aligns across 12 bases. The V segment lost 5 bases and the J segment 6 bases; nucleotides outside the gene matches: 5. The CDR3 is made up of 14 amino acids. Germline V gene lookup returns CDR1 LNHDA and CDR2 SQIVND (reference sequence). CDR3: CASSAGQGAVEQYF. CDR3 nucleotide sequence: TGTGCCAGTAGTGCGGGACAGGGGGCGGTCGAGCAGTACTTC.

This clone appeared once. As DNA, the CDR3 is TGTGCCAGCAGGATCGACAATGAGCAGTTCTTC. Protein sequence: CASRIDNEQFF. V usage is TRBV5-4 and J usage is TRBJ2-1; no definite D call. Trimming took off 5 bases at V and 5 bases at J, with 5 bases between the two ends. This CDR3 is 11 amino acids long. Germline values: CDR1 SGHNT, CDR2 YYREEE (reference sequence).

The V and J genes are TRBV5-1 and TRBJ1-6; D unclear. V lost 4 bases to trimming and J lost 9 bases, with 11 bases between them. The germline V gene encodes CDR1 SGHRS and CDR2 YFSETQ. CDR3 length: 13 residues. The CDR3 reads CASSPLVGSPLHF. In DNA form, the CDR3 reads TGCGCCAGCAGCCCCCTGGTAGGTTCACCCCTCCACTTT.

This clone was observed once. The chain carries TRBV29-1 and TRBJ2-3, with 9 bases fitting TRBD1. The germline V gene has CDR1 SQVTM and CDR2 ANQGSEA. The V gene end was trimmed by 1 base and the J gene end by 6 bases; junction bases not matched to a gene: 11. This CDR3 has 16 residues. CDR3: CSVEVLQGAFPDTQYF. CDR3 DNA: TGCAGCGTTGAAGTATTACAGGGGGCTTTCCCCGATACGCAGTATTTT.